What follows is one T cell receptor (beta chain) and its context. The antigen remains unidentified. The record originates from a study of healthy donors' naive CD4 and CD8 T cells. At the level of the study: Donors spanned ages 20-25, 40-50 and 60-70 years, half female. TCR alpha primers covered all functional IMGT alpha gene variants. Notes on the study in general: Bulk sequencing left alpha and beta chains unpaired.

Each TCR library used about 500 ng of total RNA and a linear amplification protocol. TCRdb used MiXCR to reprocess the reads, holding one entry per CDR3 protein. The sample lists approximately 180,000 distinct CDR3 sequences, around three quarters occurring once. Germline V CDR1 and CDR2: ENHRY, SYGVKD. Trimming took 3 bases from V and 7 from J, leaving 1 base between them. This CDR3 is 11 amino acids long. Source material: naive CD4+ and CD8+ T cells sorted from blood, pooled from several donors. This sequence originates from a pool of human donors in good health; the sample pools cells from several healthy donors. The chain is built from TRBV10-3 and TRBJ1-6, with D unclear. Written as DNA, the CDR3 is TGTGCCATCAGTGACAATTCACCCCTCCACTTT. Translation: CAISDNSPLHF.